This is a list of T cell receptor beta chains from one sample in a study of T cell responses to AZD1222 COVID-19 vaccine. Here immunoSEQ multiplex PCR was the method, and the copy in TCRdb shows in-frame clones only, minus some. The sample shows about 120,000 clones, 75% to 90% of them seen only once. Sequencing was performed on peripheral blood, taken on day 0 of AZD1222 vaccination. These receptors came from an adult in good health. Each CDR3 is given with its conserved first and last residue. A D gene is named only where the DNA matches it firmly. The listing skips clone size in some rows; elsewhere it reads once, few, many or a size class.

V gene	clone size	J gene	D gene	CDR3 DNA	CDR3 protein
TRBV18	.	TRBJ1-5	.	TGTGCCAGCTCACCATTGGAAAGTCAGCCCCAGCATTTT	CASSPLESQPQHF
TRBV6-4	.	TRBJ1-4	.	TGTGCCAGCAGTGGCGGGGGCGCGGGGGACAAACTGTTTTTT	CASSGGGAGDKLFF
TRBV18	.	TRBJ2-5	.	TGTGCCAGCTCACCGGGGCCCCAAGAGACCCAGTACTTC	CASSPGPQETQYF
TRBV18	.	TRBJ1-6	.	TGTGCCAGCTCACCGTCGGGAAATAATTCACCCCTCCACTTT	CASSPSGNNSPLHF
TRBV7-2	.	TRBJ2-3	TRBD1	TGTGCCAGCAGCCCCCGGCGACAGGGGGTTAGCACAGATACGCAGTATTTT	CASSPRRQGVSTDTQYF
TRBV28	.	TRBJ2-1	TRBD2	TGTGCCAGCAGTTCCCGCGTCCGGGCTAGCGGGAGTTCACTGCATGAGCAGTTCTTC	CASSSRVRASGSSLHEQFF
TRBV28	.	TRBJ2-7	.	TGTGCCAGCAGGCAACGGAGCCCTTCCTACGAGCAGTACTTC	CASRQRSPSYEQYF
TRBV27	.	TRBJ2-3	.	TGTGCCAGCAGCCGACTAGGGTTTAGCACAGATACGCAGTATTTT	CASSRLGFSTDTQYF
TRBV5-1	.	TRBJ2-1	.	TGCGCCAGCAGCTTGGCCGGGAGAGGTTACAATGAGCAGTTCTTC	CASSLAGRGYNEQFF
TRBV28	.	TRBJ2-7	.	TGTGCCAGCAGTCTCGTGGGGGGCCTCTCCTACGAGCAGTACTTC	CASSLVGGLSYEQYF
TRBV6-1	.	TRBJ2-2	TRBD2	TGTGCCAGCAGTGAGAGACTAGCGGGACACACCGGGGAGCTGTTTTTT	CASSERLAGHTGELFF
TRBV30	.	TRBJ2-7	.	TGTGCCTGGAGTGTGATGGGGTACGAGCAGTACTTC	CAWSVMGYEQYF
TRBV19	once	TRBJ1-1	.	TGTGCCAGTAGTAAGGCGGGGGTCGGAACTGAAGCTTTCTTT	CASSKAGVGTEAFF
TRBV25-1	.	TRBJ2-1	.	TGTGCCAGCAGTGAAGGGCGGGACTACAATGAGCAGTTCTTC	CASSEGRDYNEQFF
TRBV6-5	.	TRBJ1-6	.	TGTGCCAGCAGTCAGGTTGGGTCCTATAATTCACCCCTCCACTTT	CASSQVGSYNSPLHF
TRBV6-2/TRBV6-3	.	TRBJ1-5	TRBD1	TGTGCCAGCAGTTACTCGTGGACAGGGACTGGCTATAGCAATCAGCCCCAGCATTTT	CASSYSWTGTGYSNQPQHF
TRBV20-1	.	TRBJ2-7	TRBD2	TGCAGTGCTAGTGGGACTAGCGGGAGTTACCTCTCCTACGAGCAGTACTTC	CSASGTSGSYLSYEQYF
TRBV3-1/TRBV3-2	few	TRBJ2-2	.	TGTGCCAGCAGCCAAATAGCGGACACCGGGGAGCTGTTTTTT	CASSQIADTGELFF